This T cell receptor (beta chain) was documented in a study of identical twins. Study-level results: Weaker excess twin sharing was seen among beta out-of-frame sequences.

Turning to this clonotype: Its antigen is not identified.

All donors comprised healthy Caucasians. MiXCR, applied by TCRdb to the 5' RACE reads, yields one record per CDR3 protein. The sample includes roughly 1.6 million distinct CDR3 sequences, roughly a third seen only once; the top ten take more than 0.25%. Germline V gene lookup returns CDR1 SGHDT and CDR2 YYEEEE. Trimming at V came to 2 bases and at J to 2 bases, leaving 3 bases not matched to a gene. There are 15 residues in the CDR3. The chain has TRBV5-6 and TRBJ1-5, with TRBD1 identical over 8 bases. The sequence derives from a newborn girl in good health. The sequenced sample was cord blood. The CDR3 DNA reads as TGTGCCAGCAGCTTCCGGGACAGGCGCAATCAGCCCCAGCATTTT. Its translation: CASSFRDRRNQPQHF. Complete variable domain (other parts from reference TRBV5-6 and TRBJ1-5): DAGVTQSPTHLIKTRGQQVTLRCSPKSGHDTVSWYQQALGQGPQFIFQYYEEEERQRGNFPDRFSGHQFPNYSSELNVNALLLGDSALYLCASSFRDRRNQPQHFGDGTRLSIL.